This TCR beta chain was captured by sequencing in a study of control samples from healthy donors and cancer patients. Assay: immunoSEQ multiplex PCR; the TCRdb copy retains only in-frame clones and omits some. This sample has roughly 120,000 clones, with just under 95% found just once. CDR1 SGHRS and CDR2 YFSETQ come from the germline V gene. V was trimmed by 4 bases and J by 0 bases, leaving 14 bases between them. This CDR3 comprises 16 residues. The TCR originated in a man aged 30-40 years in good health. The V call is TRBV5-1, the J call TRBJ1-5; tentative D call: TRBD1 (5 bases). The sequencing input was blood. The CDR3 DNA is TGCGCCAGCAGCCCCGGGACGGACTATAGCAATCAGCCCCAGCATTTT. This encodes CASSPGTDYSNQPQHF. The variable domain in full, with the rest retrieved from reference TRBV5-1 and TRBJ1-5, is KAGVTQTPRYLIKTRGQQVTLSCSPISGHRSVSWYQQTPGQGLQFLFEYFSETQRNKGNFPGRFSGRQFSNSRSEMNVSTLELGDSALYLCASSPGTDYSNQPQHFGDGTRLSIL.